Listed here is a single T cell receptor (beta chain). Antigen unknown. The data derive from a study of cytomegalovirus exposure and HLA in healthy donors. Overall study results and limits: In vitro data verified three CMV-associated chains as specific for CMV antigens.

The PCR employed 60 Vbeta primers together with 13 Jbeta primers. Profiling relied on immunoSEQ multiplex PCR, and the TCRdb table lists in-frame clones only, not all of them. In the table there are about 130,000 clones, approximately 80% of which are singletons. From germline, CDR1 is SGHRS and CDR2 YFSETQ. The CDR3 has 20 residues. V dropped 4 bases and J dropped 2 bases, with 28 bases sitting between them. The V call is TRBV5-1, the J call TRBJ2-1, with a weak D call TRBD1 (6 bases). Source material: PBMCs. This receptor was taken from a man in his fifties or sixties in good health and CMV-seronegative. The CDR3 is CASSPGRQEPSKLTYNEQFF. The CDR3 DNA is TGCGCCAGCAGCCCGGGACGACAGGAACCCAGTAAATTAACCTACAATGAGCAGTTCTTC. The variable domain in full, completed from reference TRBV5-1 and TRBJ2-1, reads KAGVTQTPRYLIKTRGQQVTLSCSPISGHRSVSWYQQTPGQGLQFLFEYFSETQRNKGNFPGRFSGRQFSNSRSEMNVSTLELGDSALYLCASSPGRQEPSKLTYNEQFFGPGTRLTVL.